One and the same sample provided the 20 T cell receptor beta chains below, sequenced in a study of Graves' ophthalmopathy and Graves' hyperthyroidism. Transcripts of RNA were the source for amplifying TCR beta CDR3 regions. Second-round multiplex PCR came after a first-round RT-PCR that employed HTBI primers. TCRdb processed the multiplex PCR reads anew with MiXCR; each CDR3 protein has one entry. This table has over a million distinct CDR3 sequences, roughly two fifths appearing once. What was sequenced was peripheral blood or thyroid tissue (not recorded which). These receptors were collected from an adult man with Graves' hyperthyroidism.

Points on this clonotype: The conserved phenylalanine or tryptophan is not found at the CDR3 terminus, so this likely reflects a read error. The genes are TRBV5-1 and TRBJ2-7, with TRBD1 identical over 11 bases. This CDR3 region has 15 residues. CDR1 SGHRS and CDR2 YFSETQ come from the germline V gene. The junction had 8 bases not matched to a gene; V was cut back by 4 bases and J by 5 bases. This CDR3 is CASSRGQGAVDEQYL. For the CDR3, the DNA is TGCGCCAGCAGCAGAGGACAGGGGGCGGTCGACGAGCAGTACCTC.

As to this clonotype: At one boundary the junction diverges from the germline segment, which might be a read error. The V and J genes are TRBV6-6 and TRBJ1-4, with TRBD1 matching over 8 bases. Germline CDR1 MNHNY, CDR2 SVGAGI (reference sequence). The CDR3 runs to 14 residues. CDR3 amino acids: CASRDRGTNENLFF. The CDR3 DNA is TGTGCCAGCAGAGACAGGGGAACTAATGAAAATCTGTTTTTT.

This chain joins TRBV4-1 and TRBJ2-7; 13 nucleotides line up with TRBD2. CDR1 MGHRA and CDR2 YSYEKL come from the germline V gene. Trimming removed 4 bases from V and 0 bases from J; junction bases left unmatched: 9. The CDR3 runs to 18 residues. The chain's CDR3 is CASSLQGLAGVSSYEQYF. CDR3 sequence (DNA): TGCGCCAGCAGCCTCCAAGGACTAGCGGGAGTCAGCTCCTACGAGCAGTACTTC.

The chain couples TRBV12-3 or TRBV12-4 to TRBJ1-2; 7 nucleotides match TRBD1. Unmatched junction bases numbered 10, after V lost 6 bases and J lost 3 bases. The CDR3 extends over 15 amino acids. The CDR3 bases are TGTGCCAGCAGCTTACCACAGGGGCGCCACTATGGCTACACCTTC. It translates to CASSLPQGRHYGYTF.

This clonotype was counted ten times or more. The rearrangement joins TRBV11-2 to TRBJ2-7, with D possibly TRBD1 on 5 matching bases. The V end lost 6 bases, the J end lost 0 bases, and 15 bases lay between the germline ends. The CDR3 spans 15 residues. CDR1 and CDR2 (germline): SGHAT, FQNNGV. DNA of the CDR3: TGTGCCAGCAGATCGTGGGGCAGCCTCTCCTACGAGCAGTACTTC. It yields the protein CASRSWGSLSYEQYF.

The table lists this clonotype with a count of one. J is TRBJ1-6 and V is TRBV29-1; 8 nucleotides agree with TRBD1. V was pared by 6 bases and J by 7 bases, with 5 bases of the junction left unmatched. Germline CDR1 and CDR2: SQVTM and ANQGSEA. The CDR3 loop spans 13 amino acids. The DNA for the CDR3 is TGCAGCGTCTACCGGGACAGGAATTCACCCCTCCACTTT. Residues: CSVYRDRNSPLHF.

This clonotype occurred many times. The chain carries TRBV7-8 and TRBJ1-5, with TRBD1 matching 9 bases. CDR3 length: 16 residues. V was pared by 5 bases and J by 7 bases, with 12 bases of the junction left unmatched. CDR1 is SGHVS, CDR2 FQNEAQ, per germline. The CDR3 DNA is TGTGCCAGCAGCGAATACCGGGACAGGGCCAGCCAGCCCCAGCATTTT. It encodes CASSEYRDRASQPQHF.

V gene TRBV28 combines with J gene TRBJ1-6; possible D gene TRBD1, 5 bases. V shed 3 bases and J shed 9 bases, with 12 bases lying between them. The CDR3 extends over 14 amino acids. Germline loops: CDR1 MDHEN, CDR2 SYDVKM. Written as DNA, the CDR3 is TGTGCCAGCAGTTTTCCTCAGGGTGGTTCACCCCTCCACTTT. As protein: CASSFPQGGSPLHF.

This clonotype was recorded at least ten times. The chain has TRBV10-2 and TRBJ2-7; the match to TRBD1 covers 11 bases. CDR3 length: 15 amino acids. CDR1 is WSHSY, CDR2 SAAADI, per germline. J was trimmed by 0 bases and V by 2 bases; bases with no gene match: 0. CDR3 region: CASSEGTGGSYEQYF. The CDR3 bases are TGCGCCAGCAGTGAGGGGACAGGGGGCTCCTACGAGCAGTACTTC.

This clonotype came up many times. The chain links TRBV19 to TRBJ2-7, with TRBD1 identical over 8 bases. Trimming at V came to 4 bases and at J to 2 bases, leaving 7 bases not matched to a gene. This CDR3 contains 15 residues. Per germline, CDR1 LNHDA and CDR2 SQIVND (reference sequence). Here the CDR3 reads CASSTFGTGPYEQYF. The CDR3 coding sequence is TGTGCCAGTAGTACTTTCGGGACAGGTCCCTACGAGCAGTACTTC.

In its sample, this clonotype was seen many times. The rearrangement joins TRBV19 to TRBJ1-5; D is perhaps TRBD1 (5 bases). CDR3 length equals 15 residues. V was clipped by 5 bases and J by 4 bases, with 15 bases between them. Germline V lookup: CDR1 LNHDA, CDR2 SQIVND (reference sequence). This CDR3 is CASSPGNLLNQPQHF. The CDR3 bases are TGTGCCAGTAGTCCAGGGAATTTATTAAATCAGCCCCAGCATTTT.

CDR3 amino acids: CSANHGGLAGEETQHF. For the CDR3, the DNA is TGCAGTGCTAATCATGGTGGGCTAGCGGGGGAAGAGACCCAGCATTTT. The chain has TRBV20-1 and TRBJ1-5, with a possible D match to TRBD1 (5 bases). CDR1 and CDR2 from the germline V gene are DFQATT and SNEGSKA (reference sequence). The CDR3 has 16 residues. V lost 4 bases and J lost 11, with 27 bases in between.

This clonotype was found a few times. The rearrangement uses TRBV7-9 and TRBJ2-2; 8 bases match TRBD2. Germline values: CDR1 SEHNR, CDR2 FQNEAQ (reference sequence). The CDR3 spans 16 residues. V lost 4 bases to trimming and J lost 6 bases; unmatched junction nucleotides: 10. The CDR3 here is CASSSPSGGLAGELFF. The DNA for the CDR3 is TGTGCCAGCAGCTCCCCCTCGGGAGGGTTAGCCGGGGAGCTGTTTTTT.

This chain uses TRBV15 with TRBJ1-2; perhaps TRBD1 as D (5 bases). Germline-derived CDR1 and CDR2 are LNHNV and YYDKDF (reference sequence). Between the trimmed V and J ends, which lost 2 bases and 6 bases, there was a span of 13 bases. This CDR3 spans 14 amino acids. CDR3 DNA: TGTGCCACCAGCAGATACGACAGTATGGATGGCTACACCTTC. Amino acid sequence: CATSRYDSMDGYTF.

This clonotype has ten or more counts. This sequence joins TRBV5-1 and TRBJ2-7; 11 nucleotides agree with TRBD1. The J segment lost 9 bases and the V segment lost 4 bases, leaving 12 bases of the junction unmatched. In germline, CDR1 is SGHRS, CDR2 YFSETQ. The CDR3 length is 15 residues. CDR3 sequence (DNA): TGCGCCAGCAGCGGAAGGACAGGGGGCAACTTTGTGCAGTACTTC. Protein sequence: CASSGRTGGNFVQYF.

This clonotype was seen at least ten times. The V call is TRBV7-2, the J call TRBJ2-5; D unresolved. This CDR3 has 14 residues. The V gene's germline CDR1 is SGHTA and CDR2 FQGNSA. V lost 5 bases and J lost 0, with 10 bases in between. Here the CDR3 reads CASSLGPYQETQYF. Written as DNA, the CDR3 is TGTGCCAGCAGCCTAGGCCCGTACCAAGAGACCCAGTACTTC.

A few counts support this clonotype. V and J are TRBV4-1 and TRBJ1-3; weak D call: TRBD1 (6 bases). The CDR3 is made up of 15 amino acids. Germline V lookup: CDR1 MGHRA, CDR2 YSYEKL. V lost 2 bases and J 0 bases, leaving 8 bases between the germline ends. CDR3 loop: CASSQRQDSGNTIYF. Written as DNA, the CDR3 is TGCGCCAGCAGCCAACGACAGGACTCTGGAAACACCATATATTTT.

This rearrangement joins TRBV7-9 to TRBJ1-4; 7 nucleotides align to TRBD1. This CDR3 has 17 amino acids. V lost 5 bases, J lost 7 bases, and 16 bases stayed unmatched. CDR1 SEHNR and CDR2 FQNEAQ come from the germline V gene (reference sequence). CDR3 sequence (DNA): TGTGCCAGCAGCCCCGGGACAGACAGTAACGGGCGTGAAAAACTGTTTTTT. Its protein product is CASSPGTDSNGREKLFF.

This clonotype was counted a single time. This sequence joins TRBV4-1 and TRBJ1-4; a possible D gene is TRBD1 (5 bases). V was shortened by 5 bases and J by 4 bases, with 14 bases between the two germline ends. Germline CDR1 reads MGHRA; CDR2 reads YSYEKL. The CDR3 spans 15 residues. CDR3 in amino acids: CASSAGSQLNEKLFF. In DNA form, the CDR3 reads TGCGCCAGCAGCGCAGGGTCGCAACTTAATGAAAAACTGTTTTTT.

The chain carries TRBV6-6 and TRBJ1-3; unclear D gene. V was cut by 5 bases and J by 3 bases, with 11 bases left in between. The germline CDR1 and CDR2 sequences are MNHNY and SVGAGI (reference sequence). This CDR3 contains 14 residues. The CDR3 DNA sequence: TGTGCCAGCAGTCTTGTACAGTTTGGAAACACCATATATTTT. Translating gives CASSLVQFGNTIYF.